This TCR beta chain originates from a study of blood T cell repertoires in COVID-19. Looking at the study overall: Both acute and convalescent COVID-19 samples were obtained from the United States, Italy and Spain. T cells, B-cell-depleted T cells, or PBMCs supplied cDNA or gDNA.

V lost 6 bases to trimming and J lost 1 base; unmatched junction nucleotides: 2. The CDR3 length is 13 residues. In germline, CDR1 is SNHLY, CDR2 FYNNEI. There are a few counts of this clone. Per the study methods: Cell counts per sample came from amplifying reference gene primers. Libraries were prepared by immunoSEQ multiplex PCR; TCRdb keeps only in-frame clonotypes and omits some of them. Clonal size and the V and J genes are those of that table, whereas D and trimming came from the DNA. The table records roughly 190,000 clones, 85% to 90% of them present only once. This chain links TRBV2 with TRBJ1-2; TRBD1 aligns across 7 bases. This clonotype was obtained from a woman of 80 years or more in a cohort sampled during active or convalescent COVID-19. Sequenced sample: peripheral blood. CDR3 coding DNA: TGTGCCAGCAGCGGGGACAGTAACTATGGCTACACCTTC. It codes for CASSGDSNYGYTF. The full variable domain, in which reference TRBV2 and TRBJ1-2 provide the parts outside the CDR3, is EPEVTQTPSHQVTQMGQEVILRCVPISNHLYFYWYRQILGQKVEFLVSFYNNEISEKSEIFDDQFSVERPDGSNFTLKIRSTKLEDSAMYFCASSGDSNYGYTFGSGTRLTVV.